These 12 T cell receptor beta chains originate from one sample sequenced in a study of blood T cell repertoires in COVID-19. Here immunoSEQ multiplex PCR was the method, and the copy in TCRdb shows in-frame clones only, minus some. The sample carries just over 80,000 clones, roughly 90% recorded once. Sequences were obtained from PBMCs or T cells enriched from blood (not recorded which). The receptors shown here come from a woman aged 50 to 60 with acute COVID-19.

The chain links TRBV6-2 or TRBV6-3 to TRBJ1-5; D ambiguous. There are 13 residues in the CDR3. Trimming stripped 3 bases from V and 6 bases from J, with 9 bases between. Per germline, CDR1 MNHEY and CDR2 SVGEGT. The CDR3 spells CASSYLESQPQHF. The CDR3 DNA is TGTGCCAGCAGTTATCTTGAGAGTCAGCCCCAGCATTTT.

The chain employs TRBV29-1 and TRBJ2-7; a weak D match, TRBD1 (6 bases). The CDR3 extends over 15 amino acids. Germline CDR1 and CDR2: SQVTM and ANQGSEA. V lost 2 bases, J lost 3 bases, and 17 bases lay in between. The CDR3 DNA sequence: TGCAGCGTTGAACTCGGGCAGGGGCGATTCTACGAGCAGTACTTC. Its protein product is CSVELGQGRFYEQYF.

The chain is built from TRBV9 and TRBJ1-2; 10 bases are shared with TRBD1. The CDR3 spans 15 residues. Looked up from germline, CDR1 is SGDLS and CDR2 is YYNGEE. V shed 3 bases and J 7 bases; nucleotides not matched to a gene: 9. The CDR3 DNA reads as TGTGCCAGCAGCGATCCGGGACAGGGGATGGGTGGCTACACCTTC. Amino acids: CASSDPGQGMGGYTF.

CDR3 region: CASSERLADTDTQYF. In DNA, the CDR3 is TGTGCCAGCAGTGAAAGGCTAGCGGACACAGATACGCAGTATTTT. J is TRBJ2-3 and V is TRBV2, with 7 bases aligning to TRBD2. CDR3 length equals 15 residues. Germline-derived CDR1 and CDR2 are SNHLY and FYNNEI. J gave up 2 bases and V 2 bases, and 4 bases lay outside the gene matches.

This rearrangement joins TRBV5-1 to TRBJ2-1; 8 bases map to TRBD1. V shed 3 bases and J 5 bases; nucleotides not matched to a gene: 4. This CDR3 is 14 amino acids long. Germline V gives CDR1 SGHRS, CDR2 YFSETQ. The CDR3 DNA is TGCGCCAGCAGCTGGACAGGGAATGACAATGAGCAGTTCTTC. This encodes CASSWTGNDNEQFF.

This chain links TRBV6-1 with TRBJ2-1; 10 bases agree with TRBD2. Germline CDR1 MNHNS, CDR2 SASEGT. This CDR3 is built from 16 residues. The V segment lost 4 bases and the J segment 0 bases; nucleotides outside the gene matches: 3. CDR3 nucleotides: TGTGCCAGCAGTGTGACTAGCGGGTACTCCTACAATGAGCAGTTCTTC. This sequence encodes CASSVTSGYSYNEQFF.

The chain uses TRBV10-2 and TRBJ2-3; 8 bases line up with TRBD1. The J segment lost 6 bases and the V segment lost 6 bases, leaving 11 bases of the junction unmatched. CDR1 is WSHSY, CDR2 SAAADI, per germline. The CDR3 runs 15 residues. CDR3 amino acids: CASRGDRGWADTQYF. The CDR3 DNA follows: TGCGCCAGCAGGGGTGACAGGGGATGGGCGGATACGCAGTATTTT.

The genes are TRBV24-1 and TRBJ1-2, with D possibly matching TRBD1 (5 bases). The CDR3 length is 14 residues. From germline, CDR1 is KGHDR and CDR2 SFDVKD. Trimming took 4 bases from V and 4 from J, leaving 12 bases between them. CDR3 sequence reads: CATSDGGGTYGYTF. CDR3 sequence (DNA): TGTGCCACCAGTGACGGCGGGGGTACCTATGGCTACACCTTC.

This chain links TRBV5-4 with TRBJ2-1, with a weak D call TRBD2 (6 bases). The CDR3 contains 15 residues. Germline V gives CDR1 SGHNT, CDR2 YYREEE (reference sequence). Between the trimmed V and J ends, which lost 4 bases and 4 bases, there was a span of 15 bases. The CDR3 spells CASSRPSVPYNEQFF. Here the CDR3 DNA reads TGTGCCAGCAGCCGTCCTAGCGTCCCATACAATGAGCAGTTCTTC.

The J gene is TRBJ1-1, the V gene TRBV15; D gene unclear. Trimming took 3 bases from V and 3 from J, leaving 14 bases between them. The CDR3 extends over 15 amino acids. From germline, CDR1 is LNHNV and CDR2 YYDKDF (reference sequence). DNA of the CDR3: TGTGCCACCAGCAGGAGGATTGACCCGCACACTGAAGCTTTCTTT. It is translated as CATSRRIDPHTEAFF.

V is TRBV21-1 and J is TRBJ1-3; the D call in the table, TRBD1, was not verified against the DNA. TRBV21-1 has pseudogene status. This CDR3 has 17 residues. The CDR3 nucleotides are TGTGCCAGCTCCATCGGGGCAGGGGCGACCTCTGGAAACACCATATATTTT. It translates to CASSIGAGATSGNTIYF.

The rearrangement links TRBV30 to TRBJ1-2; TRBD1 matches at 7 bases. The CDR3 contains 13 residues. V lost 0 bases and J lost 6; bases outside the gene matches: 4. Germline lookup yields CDR1 GTSNPN and CDR2 SVGIG (reference sequence). The CDR3, as DNA: TGTGCCTGGAGTGTAGACAGGGCGGATGGCTACACCTTC. This sequence encodes CAWSVDRADGYTF. Full variable domain (missing parts from reference TRBV30 and TRBJ1-2): SQTIHQWPATLVQPVGSPLSLECTVEGTSNPNLYWYRQAAGRGLQLLFYSVGIGQISSEVPQNLSASRPQDRQFILSSKKLLLSDSGFYLCAWSVDRADGYTFGSGTRLTVV.